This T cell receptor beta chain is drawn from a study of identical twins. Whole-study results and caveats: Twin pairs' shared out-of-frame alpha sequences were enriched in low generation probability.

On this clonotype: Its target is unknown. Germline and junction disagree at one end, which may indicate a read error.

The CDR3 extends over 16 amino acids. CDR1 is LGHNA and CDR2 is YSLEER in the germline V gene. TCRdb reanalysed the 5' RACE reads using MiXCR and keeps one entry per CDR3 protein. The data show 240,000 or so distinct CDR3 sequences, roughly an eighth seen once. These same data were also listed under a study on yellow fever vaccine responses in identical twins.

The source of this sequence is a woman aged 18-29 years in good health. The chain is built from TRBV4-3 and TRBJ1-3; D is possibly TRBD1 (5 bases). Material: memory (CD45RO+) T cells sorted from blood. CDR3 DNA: TGCGTCAGCAGCCAAGATAGTGGGGGAATCGGAAACACCATATATTTT. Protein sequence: CVSSQDSGGIGNTIYF.